These T cell receptor beta chains were read from a single sample in a study of T cells in Graves' hyperthyroidism and ophthalmopathy. Each CDR3 protein is one row after TCRdb ran MiXCR on the multiplex PCR reads. The sample yields 350,000 to 450,000 distinct CDR3 sequences, about an eighth seen once. The sample consisted of blood. The receptors shown here come from a man aged 50-60 years with Graves' ophthalmopathy. The CDR3 runs from the conserved cysteine through the conserved F or W. D genes are given only for firm matches. The size entry is marked missing in some rows and otherwise reads once, few, many or a size class.

>TRBJ1-1|13|TRBV30|many|.
CAWSTRGYTEAFF
TGTGCCTGGAGTACCAGGGGTTACACTGAAGCTTTCTTT
>TRBJ1-2|17|TRBV5-1|many|TRBD1
CASSLGGQASSVGGYTF
TGCGCCAGCAGCTTGGGAGGACAGGCCTCTTCGGTGGGTGGCTACACCTTC
>TRBJ2-7|17|TRBV7-2|many|.
CASSSRLVRLTSYEQYF
TGTGCCAGCAGCTCAAGACTAGTTCGCTTAACTTCCTACGAGCAGTACTTC
>TRBJ2-3|17|TRBV24-1|few|TRBD2
CATRLPPARRGVGTQYF
TGTGCCACCAGACTTCCTCCGGCTAGGCGGGGGGTCGGTACGCAGTATTTT
>TRBJ2-2|16|TRBV11-3|.|TRBD1
CASSSRDRVYTGELFF
TGTGCCAGCAGCTCCCGGGACAGGGTCTACACCGGGGAGCTGTTTTTT
>TRBJ2-1|14|TRBV20-1|many|.
CSALRVSSYNEQFF
TGCAGTGCTTTACGTGTCTCCTCCTACAATGAGCAGTTCTTC
>TRBJ2-3|14|TRBV15|few|TRBD2
CVTSRRRELLSQYF
TGTGTCACCAGCAGACGGCGGGAGCTTCTGTCGCAGTATTTT
>TRBJ1-2|10|TRBV29-1|.|.
CSVDGVDYTF
TGCAGCGTTGATGGGGTTGACTACACCTTC
>TRBJ2-7|15|TRBV28|many|TRBD2
CASSSELAGADEQYF
TGTGCCAGCAGTTCCGAATTAGCGGGAGCTGACGAGCAGTACTTC
>TRBJ2-1|17|TRBV4-2|.|.
CASSQEYQLVSYNEQFF
TGTGCCAGCAGCCAAGAATATCAACTAGTATCCTACAATGAGCAGTTCTTC
>TRBJ2-7|14|TRBV12-3/TRBV12-4|many|TRBD1
CASSSDRGPYEQYF
TGTGCCAGCAGCTCCGACAGGGGGCCCTACGAGCAGTACTTC
>TRBJ2-7|16|TRBV19|many|.
CASSNYGGDSSYEQYF
TGTGCCAGTAGCAACTATGGCGGGGACTCCTCCTACGAGCAGTACTTC
>TRBJ2-5|14|TRBV12-3/TRBV12-4|many|.
CASSISAYQETQYF
TGTGCCAGCAGTATCTCAGCGTACCAAGAGACCCAGTACTTC
>TRBJ2-5|15|TRBV19|.|TRBD1
CASSPLNRGRETQYF
TGTGCCAGTAGCCCCCTCAACAGGGGGCGGGAGACCCAGTACTTC
>TRBJ2-1|16|TRBV6-5|.|TRBD1
CASSYSRGRRYNEQFF
TGTGCCAGCAGTTACTCGAGGGGGCGAAGATACAATGAGCAGTTCTTC
>TRBJ1-2|16|TRBV30|many|TRBD1
CAWRVGRGFSWHGYTF
TGTGCCTGGCGCGTCGGCAGGGGGTTTAGTTGGCATGGCTACACCTTC
>TRBJ1-1|14|TRBV6-2/TRBV6-3|few|TRBD1
CASTLTGAGTEAFF
TGTGCCAGCACCCTGACAGGGGCTGGAACTGAAGCTTTCTTT
>TRBJ1-1|16|TRBV6-1|many|.
CASSAGTVSMNTEAFF
TGTGCCAGCAGTGCGGGGACCGTAAGCATGAACACTGAAGCTTTCTTT
>TRBJ2-1|15|TRBV3-1|many|TRBD2
CASSQDPLAGNEQFF
TGTGCCAGCAGCCAAGACCCACTAGCGGGCAATGAGCAGTTCTTC
>TRBJ1-3|15|TRBV12-3/TRBV12-4|.|.
CASSRWGSSGNTIYF
TGTGCCAGCAGTAGGTGGGGGAGCTCTGGAAACACCATATATTTT
>TRBJ2-7|15|TRBV19|.|TRBD1
CASSYERTGWNEQYF
TGTGCCAGTAGCTACGAAAGGACAGGGTGGAACGAGCAGTACTTC
>TRBJ2-7|13|TRBV7-9|many|TRBD2
CASSPREEWEQYF
TGTGCCAGCAGCCCGCGGGAGGAATGGGAGCAGTACTTC
>TRBJ1-3|15|TRBV29-1|.|.
CSAIKADGSGNTIYF
TGCAGCGCTATAAAAGCGGACGGCTCTGGAAACACCATATATTTT
>TRBJ1-4|15|TRBV2|many|.
CASSEGARAGEKLFF
TGTGCCAGCAGTGAAGGGGCCAGGGCCGGTGAAAAACTGTTTTTT
>TRBJ2-1|11|TRBV11-2|many|.
CASSPGILQFF
TGTGCCAGCAGCCCCGGGATTTTACAGTTCTTC
>TRBJ2-3|10|TRBV7-3|many|.
CASSLGTQYF
TGTGCCAGCAGCTTGGGTACGCAGTATTTT
>TRBJ2-1|17|TRBV7-2|once|.
CASSRMVGAGVYNEQFF
TGTGCCAGCAGCCGCATGGTCGGGGCAGGGGTATACAATGAGCAGTTCTTC
>TRBJ2-7|14|TRBV7-9|.|.
CASSPRSNPYEQYF
TGTGCCAGCAGCCCCCGGAGTAACCCCTACGAGCAGTACTTC
>TRBJ2-7|13|TRBV30|many|.
CAWSAQAAGEQYF
TGTGCCTGGAGTGCACAGGCGGCGGGCGAGCAGTACTTC
>TRBJ2-2|16|TRBV3-1|many|.
CASSQEFRIRPGELFF
TGTGCCAGCAGCCAAGAATTTCGGATACGACCCGGGGAGCTGTTTTTT
>TRBJ2-2|16|TRBV7-3|many|TRBD1
CASSPVQTGGTGELFF
TGTGCCAGCAGCCCGGTCCAGACAGGGGGGACCGGGGAGCTGTTTTTT
>TRBJ1-1|14|TRBV19|.|.
CASSIASENTEAFF
TGTGCCAGTAGTATAGCTTCCGAGAACACTGAAGCTTTCTTT
>TRBJ1-2|13|TRBV12-3/TRBV12-4|many|.
CASSETVSYGYTF
TGTGCCAGCAGCGAGACGGTTTCCTATGGCTACACCTTC
>TRBJ2-1|16|TRBV20-1|many|.
CSASPPLASSYNEQFF
TGCAGTGCTAGTCCGCCGCTAGCGAGCTCCTACAATGAGCAGTTCTTC
>TRBJ2-2|15|TRBV6-1|.|TRBD1
CASRETGSNTGELFF
TGTGCCAGCAGGGAGACAGGGTCGAACACCGGGGAGCTGTTTTTT
>TRBJ2-1|17|TRBV7-9|many|TRBD2
CASSLDSGAGPKNEQFF
TGTGCCAGCAGCTTAGATTCGGGAGCGGGACCCAAGAATGAGCAGTTCTTC
>TRBJ2-5|14|TRBV28|many|TRBD1
CASSLGDRTETQYF
TGTGCCAGCAGTTTAGGGGACAGAACAGAGACCCAGTACTTC
>TRBJ1-1|14|TRBV7-6|many|.
CASRPGQPPTEAFF
TGTGCCAGCAGGCCTGGACAGCCGCCGACTGAAGCTTTCTTT
>TRBJ1-5|13|TRBV9|few|.
CASSVGIQQPQHF
TGTGCCAGCAGCGTAGGAATTCAGCAGCCCCAGCATTTT
>TRBJ1-4|14|TRBV28|many|.
CASSETGTNEKLFF
TGTGCCAGCAGTGAAACAGGGACTAATGAAAAACTGTTTTTT
>TRBJ2-7|14|TRBV27|many|.
CASSSRIRPYEQYF
TGTGCCAGCAGTTCTCGGATCCGACCCTACGAGCAGTACTTC
>TRBJ2-1|13|TRBV14|few|.
CASSQEVDHEQFF
TGTGCCAGCAGCCAAGAAGTGGACCATGAGCAGTTCTTC
>TRBJ1-5|14|TRBV19|.|.
CASRGGGGHQPQHF
TGTGCCAGTAGGGGGGGGGGAGGGCATCAGCCCCAGCATTTT
>TRBJ2-1|15|TRBV20-1|few|TRBD2
CSAQNLAETYNEQFF
TGCAGTGCTCAGAACCTAGCGGAGACCTACAATGAGCAGTTCTTC
>TRBJ2-1|16|TRBV6-2/TRBV6-3|few|TRBD2
CASSSLAGAHYNEQFF
TGTGCCAGCAGTTCTCTAGCGGGAGCCCACTACAATGAGCAGTTCTTC
>TRBJ2-7|16|TRBV6-7|many|TRBD2
CASSYCSSGASYEQYF
TGTGCCAGCAGTTACTGTTCTAGCGGGGCCTCCTACGAGCAGTACTTC
>TRBJ2-1|15|TRBV28|many|TRBD2
CASSRTSGRYNEQFF
TGTGCCAGCAGCCGAACTAGCGGGAGATACAATGAGCAGTTCTTC
>TRBJ2-2|15|TRBV20-1|.|TRBD2
CSARIGSSGSGELFF
TGCAGTGCTAGGATAGGCTCTAGCGGAAGCGGGGAGCTGTTTTTT
>TRBJ1-5|15|TRBV20-1|.|.
CSADQGLEHNQPQHF
TGCAGTGCTGACCAGGGCCTCGAACACAATCAGCCCCAGCATTTT
>TRBJ2-2|14|TRBV7-9|few|.
CASSLAGLTGELFF
TGTGCCAGCAGCTTAGCGGGACTCACCGGGGAGCTGTTTTTT
>TRBJ2-2|14|TRBV20-1|many|.
CSARSSRNTGELFF
TGCAGTGCTAGAAGTTCCAGGAACACCGGGGAGCTGTTTTTT
>TRBJ2-5|13|TRBV29-1|few|TRBD1
CSVERRGLETQYF
TGCAGCGTGGAACGTAGGGGGCTGGAGACCCAGTACTTC
>TRBJ1-5|14|TRBV12-3/TRBV12-4|.|TRBD1
CASSDDRVNQPQHF
TGTGCCAGCAGTGATGACAGGGTGAATCAGCCCCAGCATTTT
>TRBJ2-1|14|TRBV6-5|few|.
CASSYSWTYNEQFF
TGTGCCAGCAGTTACTCTTGGACGTACAATGAGCAGTTCTTC
>TRBJ1-2|15|TRBV19|.|.
CASSLGNPESYGYTF
TGTGCCAGTAGTTTGGGGAACCCGGAAAGTTATGGCTACACCTTC
>TRBJ1-2|10|TRBV20-1|few|.
CSASGSGYTF
TGCAGTGCGTCGGGTTCCGGCTACACCTTC
>TRBJ2-5|17|TRBV7-9|many|TRBD2
CASSGGGLAGVVETQYF
TGTGCCAGCAGCGGGGGGGGCCTAGCGGGAGTGGTAGAGACCCAGTACTTC
>TRBJ2-1|14|TRBV7-2|many|TRBD2
CASSSWTSDHEQFF
TGTGCCAGCAGCTCCTGGACTAGCGACCATGAGCAGTTCTTC
>TRBJ2-3|12|TRBV4-1|.|TRBD1
CASSLGTGTQYF
TGCGCCAGCAGCCTTGGGACAGGTACGCAGTATTTT
>TRBJ2-2|15|TRBV11-2|many|.
CASSSRQTNTGELFF
TGTGCCAGCAGTTCCAGACAGACGAACACCGGGGAGCTGTTTTTT